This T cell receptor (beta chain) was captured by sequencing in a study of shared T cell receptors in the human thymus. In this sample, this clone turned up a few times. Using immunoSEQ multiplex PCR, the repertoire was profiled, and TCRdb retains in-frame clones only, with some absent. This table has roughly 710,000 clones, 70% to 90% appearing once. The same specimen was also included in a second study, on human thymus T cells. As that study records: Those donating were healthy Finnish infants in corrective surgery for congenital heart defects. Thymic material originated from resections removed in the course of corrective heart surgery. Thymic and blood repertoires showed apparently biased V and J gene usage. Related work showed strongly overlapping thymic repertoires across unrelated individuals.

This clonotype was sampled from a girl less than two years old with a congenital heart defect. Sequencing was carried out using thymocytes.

The CDR3 DNA sequence: TGTGCCAGCTCACCTCGGGGGAGGACAGGGAATGGCTACACCTTC. Translating it yields CASSPRGRTGNGYTF. This chain joins TRBV18 and TRBJ1-2; 8 bases line up with TRBD1. The CDR3 is 15 amino acids. The V and J ends lost 3 bases and 6 bases, in that order; junction bases with no gene match: 9. The germline V gene has CDR1 KGHSH and CDR2 LQKENI.